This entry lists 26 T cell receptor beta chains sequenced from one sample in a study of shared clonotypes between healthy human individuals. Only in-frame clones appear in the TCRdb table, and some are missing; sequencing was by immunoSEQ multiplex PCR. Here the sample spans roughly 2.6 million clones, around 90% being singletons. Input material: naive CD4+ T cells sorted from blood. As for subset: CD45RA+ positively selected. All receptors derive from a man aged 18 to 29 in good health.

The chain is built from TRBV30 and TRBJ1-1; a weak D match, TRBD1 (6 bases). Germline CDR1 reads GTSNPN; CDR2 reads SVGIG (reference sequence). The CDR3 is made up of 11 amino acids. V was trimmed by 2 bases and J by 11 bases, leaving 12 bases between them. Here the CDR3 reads CAWSPDRSAFF. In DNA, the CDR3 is TGTGCCTGGAGTCCAGACAGGTCGGCTTTCTTT.

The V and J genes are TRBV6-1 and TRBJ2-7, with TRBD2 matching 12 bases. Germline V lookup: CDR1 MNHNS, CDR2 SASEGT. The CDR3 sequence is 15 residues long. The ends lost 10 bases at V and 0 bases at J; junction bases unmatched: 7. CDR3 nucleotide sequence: TGTGCCACCCGGACTAGCGGGACTAGCTCCTACGAGCAGTACTTC. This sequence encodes CATRTSGTSSYEQYF.

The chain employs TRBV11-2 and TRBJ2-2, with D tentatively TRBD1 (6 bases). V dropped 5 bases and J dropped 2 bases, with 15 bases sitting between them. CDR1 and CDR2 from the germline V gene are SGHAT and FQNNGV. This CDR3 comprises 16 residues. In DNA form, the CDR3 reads TGTGCCAGCAGCCTCCGACAGGAGCTAAACACCGGGGAGCTGTTTTTT. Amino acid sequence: CASSLRQELNTGELFF.

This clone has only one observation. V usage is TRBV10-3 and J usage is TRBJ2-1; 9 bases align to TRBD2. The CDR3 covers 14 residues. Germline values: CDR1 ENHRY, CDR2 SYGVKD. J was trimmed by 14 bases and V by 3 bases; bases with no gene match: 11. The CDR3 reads CAISDNQREEYKFF. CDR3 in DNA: TGTGCCATCAGTGATAATCAGCGGGAGGAGTACAAGTTCTTC.

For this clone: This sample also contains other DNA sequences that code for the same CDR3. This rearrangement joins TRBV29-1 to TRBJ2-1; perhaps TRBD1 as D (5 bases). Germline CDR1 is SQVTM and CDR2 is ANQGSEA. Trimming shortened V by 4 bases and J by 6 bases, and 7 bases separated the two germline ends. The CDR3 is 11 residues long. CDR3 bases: TGCAGCGTTGTAAGGGGCAATGAGCAGTTCTTC. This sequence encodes CSVVRGNEQFF.

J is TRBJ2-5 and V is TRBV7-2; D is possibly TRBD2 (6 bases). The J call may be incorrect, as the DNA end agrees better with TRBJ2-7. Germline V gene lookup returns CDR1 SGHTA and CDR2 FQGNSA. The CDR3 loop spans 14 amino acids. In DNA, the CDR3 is TGTGCCAGCAGCTTAGCCGGGGGCTCCTACGAGCAGTACTTC. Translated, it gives CASSLAGGSYEQYF.

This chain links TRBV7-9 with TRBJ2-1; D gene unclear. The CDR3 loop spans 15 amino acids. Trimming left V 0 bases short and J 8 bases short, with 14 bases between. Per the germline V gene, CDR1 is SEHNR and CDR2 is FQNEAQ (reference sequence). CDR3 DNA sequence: TGTGCCAGCAGCTTAGCGATTGAGATGACCGATGAGCAGTTCTTC. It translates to CASSLAIEMTDEQFF.

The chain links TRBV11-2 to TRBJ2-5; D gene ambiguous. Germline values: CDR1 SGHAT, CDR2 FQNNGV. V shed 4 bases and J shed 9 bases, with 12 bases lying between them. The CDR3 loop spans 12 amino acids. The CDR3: CASSSSSSAQYF. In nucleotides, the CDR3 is TGTGCCAGCAGCTCCTCCAGTTCTGCCCAGTACTTC.

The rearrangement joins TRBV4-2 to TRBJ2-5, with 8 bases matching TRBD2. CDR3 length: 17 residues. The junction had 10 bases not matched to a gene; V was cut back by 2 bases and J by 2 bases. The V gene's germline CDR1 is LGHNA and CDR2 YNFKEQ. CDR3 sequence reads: CASSQSTVAGGQETQYF. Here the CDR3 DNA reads TGTGCCAGCAGCCAATCCACCGTGGCGGGGGGTCAAGAGACCCAGTACTTC.

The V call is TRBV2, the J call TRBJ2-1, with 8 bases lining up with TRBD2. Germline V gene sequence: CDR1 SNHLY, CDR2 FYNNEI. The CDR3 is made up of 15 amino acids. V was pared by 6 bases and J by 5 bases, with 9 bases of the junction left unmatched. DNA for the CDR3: TGTGCCAGCAGATTACAAGCGGGAGCTCACAATGAGCAGTTCTTC. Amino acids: CASRLQAGAHNEQFF. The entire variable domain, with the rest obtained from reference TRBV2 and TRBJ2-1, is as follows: EPEVTQTPSHQVTQMGQEVILRCVPISNHLYFYWYRQILGQKVEFLVSFYNNEISEKSEIFDDQFSVERPDGSNFTLKIRSTKLEDSAMYFCASRLQAGAHNEQFFGPGTRLTVL.

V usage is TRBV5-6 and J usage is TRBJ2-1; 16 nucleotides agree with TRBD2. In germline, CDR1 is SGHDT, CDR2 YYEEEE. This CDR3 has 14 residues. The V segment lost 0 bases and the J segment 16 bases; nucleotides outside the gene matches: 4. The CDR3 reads CASSLVGLAGGLFF. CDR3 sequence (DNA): TGTGCCAGCAGCTTGGTGGGACTAGCGGGAGGGTTATTCTTC.

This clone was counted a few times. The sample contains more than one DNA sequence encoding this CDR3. CDR3 nucleotide sequence: TGTGCCTGGAGTGTAGGCAGTAGCAATCAGCCCCAGCATTTT. It specifies CAWSVGSSNQPQHF. The V and J genes are TRBV30 and TRBJ1-5; D call uncertain. Trimming removed 0 bases from V and 0 bases from J, with 6 bases in between. This CDR3 contains 14 residues. In germline, CDR1 is GTSNPN, CDR2 SVGIG (reference sequence).

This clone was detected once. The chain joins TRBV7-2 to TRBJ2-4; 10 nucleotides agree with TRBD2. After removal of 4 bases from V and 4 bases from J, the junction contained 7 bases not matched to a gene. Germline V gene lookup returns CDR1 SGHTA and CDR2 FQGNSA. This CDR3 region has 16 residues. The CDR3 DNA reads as TGTGCCAGCAGCTCAACCCTAGCGGGAGTGAAAAACATTCAGTACTTC. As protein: CASSSTLAGVKNIQYF.

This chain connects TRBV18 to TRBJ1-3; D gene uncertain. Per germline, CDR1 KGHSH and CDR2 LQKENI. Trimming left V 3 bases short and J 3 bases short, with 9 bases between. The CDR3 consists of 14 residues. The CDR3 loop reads CASSPESLGNTIYF. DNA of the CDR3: TGTGCCAGCTCACCGGAAAGTCTTGGAAACACCATATATTTT.

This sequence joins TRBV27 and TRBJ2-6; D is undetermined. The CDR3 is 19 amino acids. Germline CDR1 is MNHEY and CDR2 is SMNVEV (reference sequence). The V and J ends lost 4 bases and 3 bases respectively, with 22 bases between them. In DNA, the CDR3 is TGTGCCAGCAGTTCCCCGGAGCAGGTTGGTGCTTATGGGGCCAACGTCCTGACTTTC. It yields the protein CASSSPEQVGAYGANVLTF.

CDR3: CASSLVLAGHNEQFF. CDR3 nucleotide sequence: TGCGCCAGCAGCTTGGTCCTAGCGGGCCACAATGAGCAGTTCTTC. The rearrangement uses TRBV5-1 and TRBJ2-1; 8 bases agree with TRBD2. Germline V gene lookup returns CDR1 SGHRS and CDR2 YFSETQ. The CDR3 runs to 15 residues. V shed 0 bases and J 5 bases; nucleotides not matched to a gene: 4.

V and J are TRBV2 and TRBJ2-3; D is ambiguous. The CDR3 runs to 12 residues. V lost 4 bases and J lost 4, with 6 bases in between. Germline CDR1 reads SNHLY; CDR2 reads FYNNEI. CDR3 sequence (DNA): TGTGCCAGCAGTGCCGTTGCAGATACGCAGTATTTT. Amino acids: CASSAVADTQYF. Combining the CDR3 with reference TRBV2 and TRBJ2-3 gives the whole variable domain EPEVTQTPSHQVTQMGQEVILRCVPISNHLYFYWYRQILGQKVEFLVSFYNNEISEKSEIFDDQFSVERPDGSNFTLKIRSTKLEDSAMYFCASSAVADTQYFGPGTRLTVL.

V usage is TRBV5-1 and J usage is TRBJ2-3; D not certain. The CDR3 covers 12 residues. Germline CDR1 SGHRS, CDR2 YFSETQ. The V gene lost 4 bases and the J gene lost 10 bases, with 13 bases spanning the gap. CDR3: CASSPVSVPQYF. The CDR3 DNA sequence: TGCGCCAGCAGCCCGGTATCCGTTCCGCAGTATTTT.

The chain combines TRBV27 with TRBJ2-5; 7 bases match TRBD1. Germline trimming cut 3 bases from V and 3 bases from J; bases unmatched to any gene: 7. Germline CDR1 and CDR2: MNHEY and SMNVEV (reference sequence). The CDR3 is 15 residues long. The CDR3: CASSFPTGIEETQYF. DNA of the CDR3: TGTGCCAGCAGTTTCCCGACAGGGATTGAAGAGACCCAGTACTTC.

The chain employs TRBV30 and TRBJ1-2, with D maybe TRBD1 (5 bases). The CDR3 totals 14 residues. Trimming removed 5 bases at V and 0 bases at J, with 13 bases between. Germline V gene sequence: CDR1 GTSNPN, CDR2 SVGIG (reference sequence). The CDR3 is CAWRPTGPNYGYTF. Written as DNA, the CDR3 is TGTGCCTGGCGACCTACGGGACCTAACTATGGCTACACCTTC.

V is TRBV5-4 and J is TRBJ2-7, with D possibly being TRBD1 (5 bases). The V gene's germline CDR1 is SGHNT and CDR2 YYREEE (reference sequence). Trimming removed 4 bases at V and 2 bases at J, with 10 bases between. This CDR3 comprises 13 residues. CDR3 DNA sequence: TGTGCCAGCAGCAGTCAGGGAACCTACGAGCAGTACTTC. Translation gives CASSSQGTYEQYF.

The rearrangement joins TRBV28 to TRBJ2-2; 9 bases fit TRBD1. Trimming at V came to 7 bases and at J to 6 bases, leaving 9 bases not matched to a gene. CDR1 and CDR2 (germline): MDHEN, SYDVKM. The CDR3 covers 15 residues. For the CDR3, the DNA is TGTGCCAGCACCTTCCGGGACAGGGTTGCCGGGGAGCTGTTTTTT. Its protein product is CASTFRDRVAGELFF.

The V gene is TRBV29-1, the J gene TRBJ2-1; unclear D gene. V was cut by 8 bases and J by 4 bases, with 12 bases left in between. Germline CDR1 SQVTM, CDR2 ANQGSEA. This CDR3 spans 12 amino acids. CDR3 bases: TGCAGCCACGGAAACCTTTACAATGAGCAGTTCTTC. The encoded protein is CSHGNLYNEQFF.

DNA for the CDR3: TGCGCCAGCAGCTTGGCCGGGGGGCGCACTAACTATGGCTACACCTTC. Its protein product is CASSLAGGRTNYGYTF. This chain connects TRBV5-1 to TRBJ1-2; TRBD1 might be the D (6 bases). This CDR3 contains 16 residues. Trimming left V 0 bases short and J 0 bases short, with 12 bases between. Germline-derived CDR1 and CDR2 are SGHRS and YFSETQ.

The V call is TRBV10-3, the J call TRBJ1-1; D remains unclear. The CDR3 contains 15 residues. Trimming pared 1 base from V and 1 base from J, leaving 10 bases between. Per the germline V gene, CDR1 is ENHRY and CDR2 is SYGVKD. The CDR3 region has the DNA TGTGCCATCAGTGAGTTCGGGGATACGAACACTGAAGCTTTCTTT. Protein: CAISEFGDTNTEAFF.

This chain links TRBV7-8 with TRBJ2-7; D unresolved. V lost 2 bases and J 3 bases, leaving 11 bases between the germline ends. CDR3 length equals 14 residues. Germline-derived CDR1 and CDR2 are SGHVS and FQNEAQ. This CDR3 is CASSLSPTDYEQYF. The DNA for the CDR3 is TGTGCCAGCAGCTTATCCCCCACGGACTACGAGCAGTACTTC.